The clone carrying this T cell receptor (beta chain) was picked up one time. TCRdb's table, derived via immunoSEQ multiplex PCR, lists solely in-frame clones and lacks some. This repertoire shows more than 65,000 clones, 80% to 95% found once; its top ten account for 0.3% to 0.5%. The germline CDR1 and CDR2 sequences are SGHTA and FQGNSA. The CDR3 contains 16 residues. The V and J ends lost 5 bases and 5 bases, in that order; junction bases with no gene match: 10. The data are from a study of technical replicates of blood from several donors. The sequenced sample was T cells isolated from PBMCs. This TCR derives from a human donor in good health. J is TRBJ1-1 and V is TRBV7-2, with 11 nucleotides matching TRBD1. The chain's CDR3 is CASSPGQGGIGTEAFF. The CDR3 coding sequence is TGTGCCAGCAGCCCGGGACAGGGGGGAATTGGGACTGAAGCTTTCTTT.